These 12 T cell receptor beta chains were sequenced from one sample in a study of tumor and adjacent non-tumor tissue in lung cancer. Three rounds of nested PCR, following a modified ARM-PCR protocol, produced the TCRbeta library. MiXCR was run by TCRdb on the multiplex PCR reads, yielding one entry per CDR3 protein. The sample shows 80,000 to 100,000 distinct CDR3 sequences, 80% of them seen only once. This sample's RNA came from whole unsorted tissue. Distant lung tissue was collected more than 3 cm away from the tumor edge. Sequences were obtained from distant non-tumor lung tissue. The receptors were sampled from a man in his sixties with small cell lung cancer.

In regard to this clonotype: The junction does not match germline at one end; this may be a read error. CDR3: CASTLGGSTDTQYF. The CDR3, as DNA: TGCGCCAGCACCTTGGGCGGGAGCACGGATACGCAGTATTTT. The chain is built from TRBV5-4 and TRBJ2-3; 7 bases fit TRBD2. The CDR3 covers 14 residues. Looked up from germline, CDR1 is SGHNT and CDR2 is YYREEE (reference sequence).

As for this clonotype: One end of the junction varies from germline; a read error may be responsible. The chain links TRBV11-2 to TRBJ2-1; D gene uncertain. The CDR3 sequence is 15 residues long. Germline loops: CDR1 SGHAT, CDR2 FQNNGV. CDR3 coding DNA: TGTGCCAGTAGCACCTCTGAGAGGAACTACAATGAACAGTTCTTC. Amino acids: CASSTSERNYNEQFF.

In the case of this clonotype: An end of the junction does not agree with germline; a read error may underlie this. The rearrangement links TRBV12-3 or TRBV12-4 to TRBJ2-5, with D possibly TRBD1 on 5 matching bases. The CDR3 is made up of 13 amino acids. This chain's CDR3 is CARRSSGKETLYF. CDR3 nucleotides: TGTGCCAGGAGGTCGTCAGGGAAAGAGACCCTGTACTTC.

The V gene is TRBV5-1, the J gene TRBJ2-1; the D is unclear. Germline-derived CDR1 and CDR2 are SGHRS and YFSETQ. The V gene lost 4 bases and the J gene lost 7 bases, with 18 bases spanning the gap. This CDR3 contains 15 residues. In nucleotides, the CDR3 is TGCGCCAGCAGCCTAGTCGTACAGAGTGGAAATGAGCAGTTCTTC. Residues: CASSLVVQSGNEQFF.

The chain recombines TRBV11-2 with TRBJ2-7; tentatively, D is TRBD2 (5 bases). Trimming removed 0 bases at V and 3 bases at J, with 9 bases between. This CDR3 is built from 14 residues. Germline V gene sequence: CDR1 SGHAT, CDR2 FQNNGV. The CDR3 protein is CASSLEFGGYEQYF. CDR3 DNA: TGTGCCAGCAGCTTAGAGTTTGGAGGCTACGAGCAGTACTTC.

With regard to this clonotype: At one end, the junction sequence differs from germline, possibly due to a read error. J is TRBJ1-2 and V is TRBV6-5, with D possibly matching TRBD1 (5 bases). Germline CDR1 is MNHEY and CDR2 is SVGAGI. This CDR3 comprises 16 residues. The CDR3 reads CVSSYSIGVGDYGYTF. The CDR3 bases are TGTGTCAGCAGTTATTCAATAGGGGTTGGGGACTACGGCTACACCTTC.

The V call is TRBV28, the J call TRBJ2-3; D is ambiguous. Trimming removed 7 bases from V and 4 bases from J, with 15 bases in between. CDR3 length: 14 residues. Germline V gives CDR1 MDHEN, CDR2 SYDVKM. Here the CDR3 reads CASTSQASADTQYF. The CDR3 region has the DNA TGTGCCAGCACTTCACAAGCGTCGGCAGATACGCAGTATTTT.

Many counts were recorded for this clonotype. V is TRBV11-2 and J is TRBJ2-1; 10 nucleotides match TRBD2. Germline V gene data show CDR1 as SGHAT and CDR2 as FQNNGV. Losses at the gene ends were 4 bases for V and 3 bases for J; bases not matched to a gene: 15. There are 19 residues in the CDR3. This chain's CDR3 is CASSSGGGASGSIYNEQFF. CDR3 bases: TGTGCCAGCAGCTCCGGGGGGGGGGCTAGCGGGAGTATCTACAATGAGCAGTTCTTC.

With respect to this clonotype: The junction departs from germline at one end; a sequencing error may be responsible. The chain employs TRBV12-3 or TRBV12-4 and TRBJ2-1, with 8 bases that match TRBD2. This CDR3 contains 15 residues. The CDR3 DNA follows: TGTGCCAGCAGTTTACGGTCTAGCGGGTACAATGACCAGTTCTTT. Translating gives CASSLRSSGYNDQFF.

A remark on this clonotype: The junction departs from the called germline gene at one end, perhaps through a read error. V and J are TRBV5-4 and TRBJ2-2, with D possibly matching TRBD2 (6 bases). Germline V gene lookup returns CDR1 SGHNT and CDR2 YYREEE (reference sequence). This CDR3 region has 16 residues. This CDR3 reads CASLTTGRENTGELFF. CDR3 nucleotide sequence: TGTGCCAGCCTTACGACGGGACGGGAGAACACCGGGGAACTGTTTTTT.

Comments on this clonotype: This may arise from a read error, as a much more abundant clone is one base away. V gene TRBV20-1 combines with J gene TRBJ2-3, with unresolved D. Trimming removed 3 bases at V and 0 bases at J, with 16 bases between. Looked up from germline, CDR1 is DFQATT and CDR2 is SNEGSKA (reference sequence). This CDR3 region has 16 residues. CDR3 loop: CSARSPLSWSTDTQYF. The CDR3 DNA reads TGCAGTGCTAGGTCCCCCCTTAGCTGGAGCACAGATACGCAGTATTTT.

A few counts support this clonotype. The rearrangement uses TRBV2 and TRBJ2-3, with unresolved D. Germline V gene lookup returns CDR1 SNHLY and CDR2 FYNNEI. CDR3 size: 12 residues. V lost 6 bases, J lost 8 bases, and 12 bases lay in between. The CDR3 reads CASRESPPTQYF. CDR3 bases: TGTGCCAGCAGGGAATCCCCGCCTACGCAGTATTTT.